Listed below are T cell receptor beta chains from one sample, sequenced in a study of blood T cell repertoires in COVID-19. The method was immunoSEQ multiplex PCR; TCRdb's version includes in-frame clones alone and lacks a portion of them. The sample has 150,000 to 200,000 clones; roughly 84% are singletons. The specimen sequenced was PBMCs or T cells enriched from blood (not recorded which). These receptors all come from a woman aged 45-59 years who had recovered from COVID-19. CDR3s include the opening cysteine and the closing phenylalanine or tryptophan. D genes are given only for firm matches. The size field is filled for only some rows; it gives once, few, many or a size class.

v_call	j_call	clone_size	d_call	cdr3_nt	cdr3_aa
TRBV28	TRBJ1-2	.	TRBD1	TGTGCCAGCAGCCTAAACAGGGGAGGTTATGGCTACACCTTC	CASSLNRGGYGYTF
TRBV6-2/TRBV6-3	TRBJ1-1	.	.	TGTGCCAGCAGTCAACAGGGATTGTGGGCTTTCTTT	CASSQQGLWAFF
TRBV10-2	TRBJ1-4	.	.	TGCGCCAGCAGTGATGTTGTGGGGGAGGGTGAAAAACTGTTTTTT	CASSDVVGEGEKLFF
TRBV2	TRBJ1-2	few	TRBD1	TGTGCCAGCCTAATACAGGGGGACTATGGCTACACCTTC	CASLIQGDYGYTF
TRBV30	TRBJ2-3	.	.	TGTGCCTGGAGATCCAGGGAAACAGATACGCAGTATTTT	CAWRSRETDTQYF
TRBV7-2	TRBJ1-2	.	.	TGTGCCAGCAGCTTAAGGTTGGCAGGGAAGGACTATGGCTACACCTTC	CASSLRLAGKDYGYTF
TRBV10-3	TRBJ1-1	.	.	TGTGCCATCAGGGACCCCAGGGTGGGCACTGAAGCTTTCTTT	CAIRDPRVGTEAFF
TRBV27	TRBJ1-1	.	TRBD1	TGTGCCAGCAGCCCGGGACAGGGGGCGGCAGGGGTAACTGAAGCTTTCTTT	CASSPGQGAAGVTEAFF
TRBV24-1	TRBJ2-1	.	.	TGTGCCACCAGTGGTACAGGGAATTCCTACAATGAGCAGTTCTTC	CATSGTGNSYNEQFF
TRBV7-2	TRBJ2-1	.	.	TGTGCCAGCACCTTTACCTACAATGAGCAGTTCTTC	CASTFTYNEQFF
TRBV2	TRBJ1-1	few	.	TGTGCCAGCAACAGAATGAACACTGAAGCTTTCTTT	CASNRMNTEAFF
TRBV11-3	TRBJ1-1	.	TRBD1	TGTGCCAGCCGGACAGGTTGGAACACTGAAGCTTTCTTT	CASRTGWNTEAFF
TRBV30	TRBJ2-6	.	.	TGTGCCTGGAGTTGGACGGGAGCTGGGGCCAACGTCCTGACTTTC	CAWSWTGAGANVLTF
TRBV6-5	TRBJ2-1	.	.	TGTGCCAGCAGTTACTCTAGCTTCAATGAGCAGTTCTTC	CASSYSSFNEQFF
TRBV18	TRBJ2-5	.	TRBD1	TGTGCCAGCTCACCACCTGACAGGGCGCAAGAGACCCAGTACTTC	CASSPPDRAQETQYF
TRBV7-2	TRBJ2-7	.	TRBD1	TGTGCCAGCAGCTTACAGGGGGCACCTACCTACGAGCAGTACTTC	CASSLQGAPTYEQYF
TRBV7-2	TRBJ2-3	.	TRBD1	TGTGCCAGCAGCTTAGTTGGGGACAGAATCTCGACAGATACGCAGTATTTT	CASSLVGDRISTDTQYF
TRBV18	TRBJ1-1	.	TRBD1	TGTGCCAGCTCACCGTCGGGACAGGGAAGTACTGAAGCTTTCTTT	CASSPSGQGSTEAFF
TRBV30	TRBJ2-4	.	TRBD2	TGTGCCTGGAGTGTAAGTCTAGCGGGAGCCAAAAACATTCAGTACTTC	CAWSVSLAGAKNIQYF
TRBV20-1	TRBJ2-5	.	.	TGCAGTGCTAGGGTGCGGGAGACCCAGTACTTC	CSARVRETQYF
TRBV19	TRBJ2-5	.	.	TGTGCCAGTGGAGAAAGAGGGGAGACCCAGTACTTC	CASGERGETQYF
TRBV4-1	TRBJ2-2	.	TRBD2	TGCGCCAGCAGCGTTAAGTACACGGGACTAGCGGGAGACCGCACCGGGGAGCTGTTTTTT	CASSVKYTGLAGDRTGELFF
TRBV6-2/TRBV6-3	TRBJ2-3	.	TRBD2	TGTGCCAGCAGTTACTCGAAGTCTAGCGGGATCTCAGATACGCAGTATTTT	CASSYSKSSGISDTQYF
TRBV5-4	TRBJ1-4	.	TRBD1	TGTGCCAGCAGCTTAGCCGGGACAGGGTTCGAAAAACTGTTTTTT	CASSLAGTGFEKLFF
TRBV24-1	TRBJ2-3	.	TRBD2	TGTGCCACCAGTGATCGACTAGCGGGAGCGTCGGATACGCAGTATTTT	CATSDRLAGASDTQYF
TRBV13	TRBJ2-1	.	TRBD2	TGTGCCAGCAGCACGGGACTAGCGGGTAACAATGAGCAGTTCTTC	CASSTGLAGNNEQFF
TRBV3-1/TRBV3-2	TRBJ1-1	.	.	TGTGCCAGCAGCCAAGAATACTGGAACACTGAAGCTTTCTTT	CASSQEYWNTEAFF
TRBV7-3	TRBJ2-5	.	TRBD2	TGTGCCAGCAGCTTATCGCCCGCGGGAGGGGGGGAGACCCAGTACTTC	CASSLSPAGGGETQYF
TRBV6-2/TRBV6-3	TRBJ2-2	.	.	TGTGCCAGCAGCCCCGTCAGGTCTCGTCGGACAGCTGGGGAACTCACCGGGGAGCTGTTTTTT	CASSPVRSRRTAGELTGELFF
TRBV27	TRBJ1-2	.	.	TGTGCCAGCAGTTTAAAATCGGGGAACTATGGCTACACCTTC	CASSLKSGNYGYTF
TRBV27	TRBJ2-3	.	TRBD2	TGTGCCAGCAGTCTCACCCCCAGCGGGGGACCAGATACGCAGTATTTT	CASSLTPSGGPDTQYF
TRBV10-3	TRBJ2-1	.	TRBD2	TGTGCCATCAGGAATGGGACTAGCGGATTATACAATGAGCAGTTCTTC	CAIRNGTSGLYNEQFF
TRBV19	TRBJ2-7	.	TRBD1	TGTGCCAGTAGTCCCAAGCACCGGGACAGGTTTTCCTACGAGCAGTACTTC	CASSPKHRDRFSYEQYF
TRBV6-5	TRBJ1-1	once	TRBD1	TGTGCCAGCAGCAGGACAGGGGGCACTGAAGCTTTCTTT	CASSRTGGTEAFF
TRBV28	TRBJ2-1	.	TRBD2	TGTGCCAGCGCTCCCCTGCTTTTAGCGGGAGGATTATTGGATGAGCAGTTCTTC	CASAPLLLAGGLLDEQFF
TRBV19	TRBJ1-5	.	TRBD1	TGTGCCAGTAGAAGCAGGGGGCGCATGAGCCAGCCCCAGCATTTT	CASRSRGRMSQPQHF
TRBV5-1	TRBJ1-3	.	.	TGCGCCAGCAGCTTGGAGGCAGGGTCTGGAAACACCATATATTTT	CASSLEAGSGNTIYF
TRBV5-4	TRBJ2-1	.	.	TGTGCCAGCAGCTTTGGGCGGGGACGGCCCAATGAGCAGTTCTTC	CASSFGRGRPNEQFF
TRBV30	TRBJ2-1	.	TRBD2	TGTGCCTGGAGCCGACTAGCGGGAGGGAGTGAGCAGTTCTTC	CAWSRLAGGSEQFF
TRBV9	TRBJ2-3	.	TRBD2	TGTGCCAGCAGCGTAGGAGCGGGAGGGACAGATACGCAGTATTTT	CASSVGAGGTDTQYF